These 25 T cell receptor beta chains were sequenced from one sample in a study of T cell responses to AZD1222 COVID-19 vaccine (TCRdb year 2021). The library was prepared using the immunoSEQ multiplex PCR assay. TCRdb holds this immuneACCESS table with in-frame rearrangements only. Some clones are missing; in checked studies, unresolved V genes explain under half, and the rest has no known cause. This sample holds roughly 86,000 clones; 85% to 90% were observed only once. Roughly 29% of the sample is held by the ten biggest clonotypes. What this sample's time point label stands for: baseline before first vaccination. This specimen was peripheral blood, taken on day 0 of AZD1222 vaccination. Every receptor here comes from an adult in good health.

The chain combines TRBV11-2 with TRBJ2-5; the match to TRBD1 covers 10 bases. Germline loops: CDR1 SGHAT, CDR2 FQNNGV. J gave up 2 bases and V 6 bases, and 6 bases lay outside the gene matches. The CDR3 sequence is 15 residues long. The CDR3 sequence: CASRLGTGAQETQYF. The DNA of the CDR3 is TGTGCCAGCAGGCTTGGGACAGGGGCGCAAGAGACCCAGTACTTC.

This chain links TRBV29-1 with TRBJ1-1; D might be TRBD1 (6 bases). V lost 6 bases, J lost 1 base, and 9 bases lay in between. CDR1 SQVTM and CDR2 ANQGSEA come from the germline V gene. The CDR3 spans 12 residues. CDR3 nucleotide sequence: TGCAGCGTCAAAGGGGGGAACACTGAAGCTTTCTTT. Protein product: CSVKGGNTEAFF.

This chain joins TRBV29-1 and TRBJ2-1, with 11 positions matching TRBD2. The CDR3 totals 15 residues. In germline, CDR1 is SQVTM, CDR2 ANQGSEA. Germline trimming cut 6 bases from V and 9 bases from J; bases unmatched to any gene: 13. The CDR3 DNA reads as TGCAGCGTCCCCCGGGATAGCGGGAGGGATGGTGAGCAGTTCTTC. Translated: CSVPRDSGRDGEQFF.

The J gene is TRBJ1-1, the V gene TRBV19; weak D call: TRBD1 (5 bases). CDR3 size: 14 residues. Germline V gene data show CDR1 as LNHDA and CDR2 as SQIVND (reference sequence). V lost 3 bases, J lost 3 bases, and 11 bases lay in between. CDR3 in DNA: TGTGCCAGTAGTATTACAGGCACGCACACTGAAGCTTTCTTT. Translation: CASSITGTHTEAFF. The whole variable domain, filled in from reference TRBV19 and TRBJ1-1, reads DGGITQSPKYLFRKEGQNVTLSCEQNLNHDAMYWYRQDPGQGLRLIYYSQIVNDFQKGDIAEGYSVSREKKESFPLTVTSAQKNPTAFYLCASSITGTHTEAFFGQGTRLTVV.

The chain uses TRBV5-5 and TRBJ1-1; possible D gene TRBD1, 5 bases. The CDR3 extends over 12 amino acids. Germline CDR1 is SGHKS and CDR2 is YYEKEE (reference sequence). V was clipped by 1 base and J by 7 bases, with 8 bases between them. The CDR3 DNA follows: TGTGCCAGCAGCTTGCAGGGAAATGAAGCTTTCTTT. It is translated as CASSLQGNEAFF.

This clone was observed once. The V call is TRBV30, the J call TRBJ1-6; no clear D gene. This CDR3 spans 14 amino acids. The ends were cut back, 7 bases at V and 7 bases at J, with 17 bases in the middle. CDR1 is GTSNPN, CDR2 SVGIG, per germline (reference sequence). The CDR3 sequence: CALTAGRGNSPLHF. The CDR3 region has the DNA TGTGCCTTGACCGCCGGTCGTGGAAATTCACCCCTCCACTTT. The whole variable domain, remainder taken from reference TRBV30 and TRBJ1-6, is SQTIHQWPATLVQPVGSPLSLECTVEGTSNPNLYWYRQAAGRGLQLLFYSVGIGQISSEVPQNLSASRPQDRQFILSSKKLLLSDSGFYLCALTAGRGNSPLHFGNGTRLTVT.

The chain joins TRBV6-5 to TRBJ1-2, with D possibly being TRBD1 (5 bases). The CDR3 has 15 amino acids. Germline V lookup: CDR1 MNHEY, CDR2 SVGAGI. Trimming stripped 5 bases from V and 2 bases from J, with 15 bases between. Written as DNA, the CDR3 is TGTGCCAGCAGTCCGCCGGGGGGGAACAACTATGGCTACACCTTC. This codes for CASSPPGGNNYGYTF.

The gene calls are TRBV29-1 and TRBJ2-7; D is undetermined. The CDR3 extends over 14 amino acids. V lost 4 bases to trimming and J lost 5 bases, with 18 bases between them. CDR1 is SQVTM, CDR2 ANQGSEA, per germline. The CDR3 sequence: CSVGIGSRPDEQYF. The CDR3 coding sequence is TGCAGCGTTGGTATCGGTAGCAGACCTGACGAGCAGTACTTC.

The genes are TRBV28 and TRBJ2-4, with TRBD2 as a possible D gene (6 bases). The CDR3 extends over 15 amino acids. V lost 3 bases, J lost 0 bases, and 9 bases lay in between. CDR1 is MDHEN and CDR2 is SYDVKM in the germline V gene. CDR3 in amino acids: CASSLAGLAKNIQYF. The CDR3 DNA is TGTGCCAGCAGTTTGGCGGGGCTAGCCAAAAACATTCAGTACTTC. The variable domain in full, completed from reference TRBV28 and TRBJ2-4, reads DVKVTQSSRYLVKRTGEKVFLECVQDMDHENMFWYRQDPGLGLRLIYFSYDVKMKEKGDIPEGYSVSREKKERFSLILESASTNQTSMYLCASSLAGLAKNIQYFGAGTRLSVL.

This clone was found a few times. The chain uses TRBV5-1 and TRBJ2-2; TRBD1 is a possible D gene (6 bases). V lost 4 bases and J lost 0, with 10 bases in between. The CDR3 contains 15 residues. Germline V gene sequence: CDR1 SGHRS, CDR2 YFSETQ. CDR3 sequence: CASSTQGSNTGELFF. CDR3 DNA sequence: TGCGCCAGCAGCACTCAGGGGTCGAACACCGGGGAGCTGTTTTTT. Full variable domain (rest looked up from reference TRBV5-1 and TRBJ2-2): KAGVTQTPRYLIKTRGQQVTLSCSPISGHRSVSWYQQTPGQGLQFLFEYFSETQRNKGNFPGRFSGRQFSNSRSEMNVSTLELGDSALYLCASSTQGSNTGELFFGEGSRLTVL.

The chain employs TRBV6-2 or TRBV6-3 and TRBJ2-5, with 12 bases fitting TRBD2. The V segment lost 3 bases and the J segment 4 bases; nucleotides outside the gene matches: 6. CDR1 and CDR2 (germline): MNHEY, SVGEGT. The CDR3 has 16 residues. The DNA for the CDR3 is TGTGCCAGCAGTTATATGCCTAGCGGGAGGGCAGAGACCCAGTACTTC. The encoded protein is CASSYMPSGRAETQYF.

This clone was observed a few times. This chain connects TRBV4-3 to TRBJ1-2; no firm D call. The germline V gene has CDR1 LGHNA and CDR2 YSLEER. The CDR3 is 16 residues long. The V end lost 0 bases, the J end lost 0 bases, and 11 bases lay between the germline ends. The CDR3 spells CASSQEAWNTNYGYTF. In DNA form, the CDR3 reads TGCGCCAGCAGCCAAGAAGCCTGGAACACTAACTATGGCTACACCTTC.

The genes are TRBV19 and TRBJ2-7, with D perhaps being TRBD1 or TRBD2 (5 bases each). Germline V CDR1 and CDR2: LNHDA, SQIVND (reference sequence). Trimming pared 3 bases from V and 4 bases from J, leaving 13 bases between. The CDR3 contains 14 residues. For the CDR3, the DNA is TGTGCCAGTAGTATGGGAGATGCAGGGTACGAGCAGTACTTC. This translates into CASSMGDAGYEQYF.

The J gene is TRBJ1-3, the V gene TRBV19; D is unresolved. The V gene's germline CDR1 is LNHDA and CDR2 SQIVND (reference sequence). The ends were cut back, 4 bases at V and 2 bases at J, with 6 bases in the middle. This CDR3 is built from 13 residues. The CDR3 region is CASSTNTGNTIYF. The CDR3 bases are TGTGCCAGTAGTACTAACACTGGAAACACCATATATTTT.

As regards this clone: Other DNA sequences from this sample encode an identical CDR3 as well. The chain has TRBV18 and TRBJ1-2; 9 positions agree with TRBD1. The CDR3 consists of 14 residues. V lost 6 bases, J lost 2 bases, and 4 bases stayed unmatched. CDR1 and CDR2 (germline): KGHSH, LQKENI. CDR3 sequence: CASSPGQGNYGYTF. CDR3 DNA: TGTGCCAGCTCCCCGGGACAGGGCAACTATGGCTACACCTTC.

The chain employs TRBV28 and TRBJ2-2, with D tentatively TRBD1 or TRBD2 (5 bases each). The germline V gene has CDR1 MDHEN and CDR2 SYDVKM. V was pared by 6 bases and J by 8 bases, with 10 bases between. This CDR3 contains 12 residues. The CDR3 sequence is CASRSGTGELFF. The CDR3 bases are TGTGCCAGCAGGTCAGGGACGGGGGAGCTGTTTTTT.

The rearrangement links TRBV28 to TRBJ1-2, with unresolved D. V gave up 4 bases and J gave up 1 base, with 7 bases separating them. From germline, CDR1 is MDHEN and CDR2 SYDVKM. The CDR3 has 13 residues. The CDR3 region is CASSSTFNYGYTF. CDR3 DNA sequence: TGTGCCAGCAGTTCGACATTTAACTATGGCTACACCTTC.

The chain combines TRBV7-2 with TRBJ1-1; 9 bases fit TRBD1. There are 16 residues in the CDR3. J gave up 0 bases and V 6 bases, and 8 bases lay outside the gene matches. The germline gives CDR1 SGHTA, CDR2 FQGNSA. Written as DNA, the CDR3 is TGTGCCAGCAGTATTACACGGGACAGGGTGAACACTGAAGCTTTCTTT. Translating gives CASSITRDRVNTEAFF.

The chain employs TRBV3-1 (or the pseudogene TRBV3-2) and TRBJ1-5; D not resolved. The V and J ends lost 1 base and 7 bases respectively, with 5 bases between them. The V gene's germline CDR1 is LGHDT and CDR2 YNNKEL (reference sequence). This CDR3 is 12 amino acids long. The CDR3 region is CASSQGEQPQHF. The CDR3 bases are TGTGCCAGCAGCCAAGGCGAGCAGCCCCAGCATTTT.

The CDR3 region is CASRINGGYTF. The CDR3 bases are TGTGCCAGCAGAATTAACGGCGGCTACACCTTC. The V gene is TRBV6-5, the J gene TRBJ1-2, with no clear D. Between the trimmed V and J ends, which lost 6 bases and 8 bases, there was a span of 10 bases. The CDR3 has 11 residues. The germline V gene encodes CDR1 MNHEY and CDR2 SVGAGI.

The genes are TRBV7-2 and TRBJ2-3, with D possibly being TRBD1 or TRBD2 (6 bases each). Per germline, CDR1 SGHTA and CDR2 FQGNSA. This CDR3 comprises 15 residues. Trimming took off 7 bases at V and 2 bases at J, with 16 bases between the two ends. The CDR3 region has the DNA TGTGCCAGCACCCCCCCGGGGGCCCTCACAGATACGCAGTATTTT. Translated: CASTPPGALTDTQYF.

The rearrangement links TRBV11-2 to TRBJ2-7; D gene ambiguous. This CDR3 is built from 11 residues. With 1 base removed from V and 5 bases from J, the gap between germline ends came to 3 bases. Germline V gene lookup returns CDR1 SGHAT and CDR2 FQNNGV. The CDR3 DNA reads as TGTGCCAGCAGCTTAGTCGACGAGCAGTACTTC. Its translation is CASSLVDEQYF.

This chain uses TRBV28 with TRBJ2-7, with 7 bases that match TRBD2. The V and J ends lost 4 bases and 1 base, in that order; junction bases with no gene match: 10. The CDR3 runs 16 residues. Germline V gives CDR1 MDHEN, CDR2 SYDVKM. The CDR3 nucleotides are TGTGCCAGCAGTTACAATCAGCGGGAATCTTCCTACGAGCAGTACTTC. Translating gives CASSYNQRESSYEQYF.

The chain recombines TRBV13 with TRBJ1-2, with no clear D. The germline V and J ends were trimmed by 0 bases and 7 bases, with 12 bases remaining between them. Germline V gene data show CDR1 as PRHDT and CDR2 as FYEKMQ (reference sequence). CDR3 length: 14 residues. The CDR3 DNA follows: TGTGCCAGCAGCTTAGGCCACGGGGAAGGTGGCTACACCTTC. Encoded protein: CASSLGHGEGGYTF. Filled out from reference TRBV13 and TRBJ1-2, the complete variable domain reads AAGVIQSPRHLIKEKRETATLKCYPIPRHDTVYWYQQGPGQDPQFLISFYEKMQSDKGSIPDRFSAQQFSDYHSELNMSSLELGDSALYFCASSLGHGEGGYTFGSGTRLTVV.

The chain carries TRBV5-4 and TRBJ2-7; D is tentatively TRBD1 or TRBD2 (5 bases each). V was pared by 3 bases and J by 2 bases, with 12 bases between. The CDR3 has 14 amino acids. In germline, CDR1 is SGHNT, CDR2 YYREEE (reference sequence). As DNA, the CDR3 is TGTGCCAGCAGCTACGGTGGGGGAACCTACGAGCAGTACTTC. Protein: CASSYGGGTYEQYF.